This TCR beta chain is drawn from a study of hypomethylating agent response in myelodysplastic syndrome. The CDR3 sequence is 15 residues long. The study's findings and limits: Shared GLIPH2 clusters possibly recognizing novel MDS antigens remain unconfirmed. The cohort was small, with only 11 patients analyzed.

Sequencing was performed with immunoSEQ multiplex PCR; in TCRdb, only in-frame clones are kept and a portion is missing. This table has some 3,100 clones, roughly three quarters appearing once. This clone was seen more than once but under ten times. Antigen specificity is unknown. Sequencing was performed on bone marrow, taken before or after starting hypomethylating agent treatment for myelodysplastic syndrome (not recorded which). The origin of this receptor is a human donor with myelodysplastic syndrome. The chain links TRBV21-1 to TRBJ1-5. TRBV21-1 is flagged as a pseudogene. For the CDR3, the DNA is TGTGCCCGAGGGGACTCAGGGGTGAGCAATCAGCCCCAGCATTTT. It is translated as CARGDSGVSNQPQHF.